These 10 T cell receptor beta chains originate from one sample sequenced in a study of T cell responses to AZD1222 COVID-19 vaccine. Some clones are missing from TCRdb's copy, which holds only in-frame ones; the method was immunoSEQ multiplex PCR. The sample lists roughly 100,000 clones; 80% to 90% were seen once. The specimen comprised peripheral blood, sampled 28 days after the second AZD1222 dose. Receptors were obtained from an adult who received the AZD1222 COVID-19 vaccine.

This clone was picked up a small number of times. The genes are TRBV20-1 and TRBJ2-5; D gene unclear. CDR3 length: 8 residues. Germline V gene data show CDR1 as DFQATT and CDR2 as SNEGSKA (reference sequence). The CDR3 region has the DNA TGCAGGCCGGACGCCCAGTACTTC. It translates to CRPDAQYF.

The chain recombines TRBV2 with TRBJ2-5, with 7 bases fitting TRBD1. This CDR3 spans 12 amino acids. J was trimmed by 8 bases and V by 6 bases; bases with no gene match: 6. Per the germline V gene, CDR1 is SNHLY and CDR2 is FYNNEI. CDR3 sequence (DNA): TGTGCCAGCAGGACGGAAGGGGGCACCCAGTACTTC. Its translation is CASRTEGGTQYF.

This chain connects TRBV30 to TRBJ2-3, with D tentatively TRBD2 (6 bases). The CDR3 is 14 residues long. CDR1 and CDR2 from the germline V gene are GTSNPN and SVGIG (reference sequence). V was pared by 2 bases and J by 2 bases, with 11 bases between. The DNA of the CDR3 is TGTGCCTGGAGTAGTAGCGGACTCACAGATACGCAGTATTTT. It specifies CAWSSSGLTDTQYF.

The J gene is TRBJ2-1, the V gene TRBV10-3; D call uncertain. This CDR3 has 13 residues. Trimming left V 4 bases short and J 8 bases short, with 12 bases between. Germline CDR1 reads ENHRY; CDR2 reads SYGVKD. CDR3 loop: CAISVGPRDEQFF. The CDR3 DNA reads TGTGCCATCAGTGTGGGCCCCCGCGATGAGCAGTTCTTC.

The chain links TRBV7-3 to TRBJ1-3; 7 bases agree with TRBD1. Looked up from germline, CDR1 is SGHTA and CDR2 is FQGTGA. V was pared by 5 bases and J by 2 bases, with 9 bases of the junction left unmatched. The CDR3 has 16 residues. The CDR3 DNA is TGTGCCAGCAGCCAGACAGGGTTGATTACTGGAAACACCATATATTTT. Protein sequence: CASSQTGLITGNTIYF.

This clone has a single count. V is TRBV19 and J is TRBJ1-5, with 9 positions matching TRBD1. The CDR3 runs 13 residues. Germline V gene lookup returns CDR1 LNHDA and CDR2 SQIVND (reference sequence). Losses at the gene ends were 6 bases for V and 4 bases for J; bases not matched to a gene: 1. The CDR3 DNA reads TGTGCCAGTAGGGGGACAGGGAATCAGCCCCAGCATTTT. This codes for CASRGTGNQPQHF.

Only one count was recorded for this clone. This chain links TRBV2 with TRBJ1-3; no firm D call. V was shortened by 7 bases and J by 0 bases, with 7 bases between the two germline ends. The CDR3 length is 13 residues. Germline V gives CDR1 SNHLY, CDR2 FYNNEI. The CDR3 DNA reads TGTGCCAGCACGGGCCTCTCTGGAAACACCATATATTTT. This translates into CASTGLSGNTIYF.

The V and J genes are TRBV27 and TRBJ1-2; 7 positions match TRBD1. There are 15 residues in the CDR3. From germline, CDR1 is MNHEY and CDR2 SMNVEV (reference sequence). The trim removed 5 bases at V and 4 bases at J, leaving 10 bases unmatched. CDR3 nucleotide sequence: TGTGCCAGCAGTCCCTACGACCGGGACAGCTATGGCTACACCTTC. It encodes CASSPYDRDSYGYTF.

The J gene is TRBJ1-6, the V gene TRBV7-9; maybe TRBD1 (6 bases). V shed 5 bases and J shed 7 bases, with 18 bases lying between them. Germline-derived CDR1 and CDR2 are SEHNR and FQNEAQ (reference sequence). There are 16 residues in the CDR3. The CDR3 DNA reads TGTGCCAGCAGCGCTGGAGGGGGAATGAGAAATTCACCCCTCCACTTT. It translates to CASSAGGGMRNSPLHF.

This clone was observed a single time. V gene TRBV11-1 combines with J gene TRBJ2-7; possibly TRBD1 for D (6 bases). The germline gives CDR1 SGHAT, CDR2 FQDESV (reference sequence). This CDR3 has 15 residues. The V end was cut by 2 bases, the J end by 3 bases, with 14 bases between. This CDR3 reads CASSLSPQGYYEQYF. The CDR3 DNA follows: TGTGCCAGCAGCTTATCCCCGCAGGGGTACTACGAGCAGTACTTC.